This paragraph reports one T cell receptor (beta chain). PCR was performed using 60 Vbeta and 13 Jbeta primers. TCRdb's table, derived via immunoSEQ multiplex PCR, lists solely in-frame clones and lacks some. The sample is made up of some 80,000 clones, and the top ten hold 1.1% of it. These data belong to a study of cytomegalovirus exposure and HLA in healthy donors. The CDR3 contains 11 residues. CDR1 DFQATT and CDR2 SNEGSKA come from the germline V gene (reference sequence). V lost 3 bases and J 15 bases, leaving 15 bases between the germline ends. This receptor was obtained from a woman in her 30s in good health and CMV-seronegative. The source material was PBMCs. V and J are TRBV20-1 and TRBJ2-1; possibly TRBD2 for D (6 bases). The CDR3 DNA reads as TGCAGTGCTAGTGGTGTGGGGGAGGTGTTCTTC. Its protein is CSASGVGEVFF.